A single sample is the source of the 31 T cell receptor beta chains below, sequenced in a study of human T cells and chemical hapten exposure. TCRdb processed the 5' RACE reads anew with MiXCR; each CDR3 protein has one entry. The sample shows more than 60,000 distinct CDR3 sequences, approximately 16% of them seen only once. The study extracted total RNA from unfractionated whole blood. The receptors here all came from a female donor in good health.

The sample holds many counts of this clonotype. The chain carries TRBV11-2 and TRBJ1-4; D is possibly TRBD1 (5 bases). Germline lookup yields CDR1 SGHAT and CDR2 FQNNGV. This CDR3 has 16 residues. V was clipped by 2 bases and J by 5 bases, with 15 bases between them. CDR3: CASSLRWGSKNEKLFF. CDR3 coding DNA: TGTGCCAGCAGCTTACGCTGGGGGTCTAAGAATGAAAAACTGTTTTTT.

This clonotype has only a few counts. This chain links TRBV4-1 with TRBJ2-3; perhaps TRBD2 as D (6 bases). The germline CDR1 and CDR2 sequences are MGHRA and YSYEKL. The V and J ends lost 1 base and 3 bases respectively, with 11 bases between them. The CDR3 covers 15 residues. CDR3 bases: TGCGCCAGCAGCCAAGGAGCCAGCGGGACAGATACGCAGTATTTT. It is translated as CASSQGASGTDTQYF.

The gene calls are TRBV12-3 or TRBV12-4 and TRBJ2-6; D may be TRBD1 (5 bases). V gave up 4 bases and J gave up 4 bases, with 14 bases separating them. This CDR3 spans 16 amino acids. The CDR3 reads CASSSRVTPGANVLTF. The DNA for the CDR3 is TGTGCCAGCAGTTCCAGGGTCACCCCCGGGGCCAACGTCCTGACTTTC.

This clonotype has only a few counts. The V call is TRBV6-5, the J call TRBJ2-6, with D uncertain. CDR1 is MNHEY and CDR2 is SVGAGI in the germline V gene. The germline V and J ends were trimmed by 6 bases and 2 bases, with 14 bases remaining between them. The CDR3 length is 16 residues. CDR3 bases: TGTGCCAGCAGCCTAACCCCGTTCCCTGGGGCCAACGTCCTGACTTTC. Translated: CASSLTPFPGANVLTF.

This clonotype was detected a few times. The genes are TRBV29-1 and TRBJ2-5; D is possibly TRBD1 or TRBD2 (5 bases each). V lost 7 bases and J lost 3, with 24 bases in between. Germline V CDR1 and CDR2: SQVTM, ANQGSEA. The CDR3 is made up of 16 amino acids. The CDR3, as DNA: TGCAGCGCCCCCCTCCGGTGGATGGGGGTCAAAGAGACCCAGTACTTC. Protein product: CSAPLRWMGVKETQYF. Using reference TRBV29-1 and TRBJ2-5 for the parts outside the CDR3, the full variable domain is SAVISQKPSRDICQRGTSLTIQCQVDSQVTMMFWYRQQPGQSLTLIATANQGSEATYESGFVIDKFPISRPNLTFSTLTVSNMSPEDSSIYLCSAPLRWMGVKETQYFGPGTRLLVL.

This chain uses TRBV10-3 with TRBJ2-1; 9 bases fit TRBD2. The V and J ends lost 6 bases and 2 bases, in that order; junction bases with no gene match: 5. Germline V gene sequence: CDR1 ENHRY, CDR2 SYGVKD. The CDR3 is 15 amino acids. The CDR3 is CAIRRIAGAYNEQFF. The CDR3 bases are TGTGCCATCAGGAGAATAGCGGGGGCCTACAATGAGCAGTTCTTC.

This clonotype was detected only a few times. The chain's CDR3 is CASSLYGTGGRGYTF. DNA for the CDR3: TGTGCCAGCAGCTTGTATGGGACAGGGGGCCGTGGCTACACCTTC. The chain joins TRBV5-6 to TRBJ1-2; 12 nucleotides line up with TRBD1. CDR1 and CDR2 from the germline V gene are SGHDT and YYEEEE. This CDR3 contains 15 residues. V trimming: 1 base; J trimming: 7 bases; junction bases outside the gene matches: 5.

This clonotype has only a few counts. The rearrangement joins TRBV28 to TRBJ1-5; possible D gene TRBD1, 6 bases. The germline V and J ends were trimmed by 5 bases and 6 bases, with 23 bases remaining between them. The CDR3 runs 17 residues. In germline, CDR1 is MDHEN, CDR2 SYDVKM. The CDR3 DNA follows: TGTGCCAGCAGTCCCCCTTCCACAGGGATTTTCAGTCAGCCCCAGCATTTT. Amino acids: CASSPPSTGIFSQPQHF.

V is TRBV5-1 and J is TRBJ1-3; 7 nucleotides line up with TRBD1. The CDR3 runs 17 residues. Germline lookup yields CDR1 SGHRS and CDR2 YFSETQ. Trimming removed 7 bases from V and 0 bases from J; junction bases left unmatched: 13. The CDR3 DNA reads TGCGCCAGCCAACCTCCGGGACAGCCGAACTCTGGAAACACCATATATTTT. Residues: CASQPPGQPNSGNTIYF.

This clonotype was seen a few times. The chain links TRBV5-1 to TRBJ2-1, with 8 nucleotides matching TRBD2. With 0 bases clipped from V and 7 bases from J, the junction kept 9 bases outside the gene matches. Germline V gives CDR1 SGHRS, CDR2 YFSETQ. The CDR3 contains 16 residues. CDR3 nucleotides: TGCGCCAGCAGCTTGGCCCCGCTAGCGGGCATAAATGAGCAGTTCTTC. Residues: CASSLAPLAGINEQFF.

The chain joins TRBV28 to TRBJ2-5; TRBD1 might be the D (6 bases). The CDR3 extends over 15 amino acids. The V end was cut by 3 bases, the J end by 2 bases, with 13 bases between. Germline loops: CDR1 MDHEN, CDR2 SYDVKM. This chain's CDR3 is CASSFRQELQETQYF. CDR3 in DNA: TGTGCCAGCAGTTTTCGACAGGAACTTCAAGAGACCCAGTACTTC.

This clonotype has only a few counts. The V call is TRBV20-1, the J call TRBJ1-4; unclear D gene. The V gene's germline CDR1 is DFQATT and CDR2 SNEGSKA (reference sequence). The CDR3 length is 13 residues. V lost 5 bases and J 7 bases, leaving 14 bases between the germline ends. CDR3 region: CSAEVSGSEKLFF. In DNA, the CDR3 is TGCAGTGCTGAGGTCTCGGGTAGTGAAAAACTGTTTTTT.

The chain carries TRBV10-3 and TRBJ1-1; D uncertain. V gave up 0 bases and J gave up 7 bases, with 12 bases separating them. Germline assignment: CDR1 ENHRY and CDR2 SYGVKD. This CDR3 region has 14 residues. The CDR3: CAISESLNRLEAFF. The DNA for the CDR3 is TGTGCCATCAGTGAGTCACTGAATCGCCTTGAAGCTTTCTTT.

There are a few counts of this clonotype. The chain employs TRBV7-2 and TRBJ2-3; 7 bases match TRBD1. There are 14 residues in the CDR3. V was clipped by 3 bases and J by 1 base; unmatched bases: 1. Germline CDR1 and CDR2: SGHTA and FQGNSA. For the CDR3, the DNA is TGTGCCAGCAGCTTTCAGGGGGGCACAGATACGCAGTATTTT. This encodes CASSFQGGTDTQYF.

As to this clonotype: A clone one base away is much larger, so this may be a read error. For the CDR3, the DNA is TGTGCCAGCAGCCAAACAGGGACCTACGAGCAGTACTTC. It specifies CASSQTGTYEQYF. The chain has TRBV28 and TRBJ2-7, with D possibly being TRBD1 (6 bases). This CDR3 is built from 13 residues. Trimming stripped 6 bases from V and 2 bases from J, with 11 bases between. Germline values: CDR1 MDHEN, CDR2 SYDVKM.

This chain links TRBV18 with TRBJ1-1, with a tentative D call TRBD1 (5 bases). V was cut by 1 base and J by 5 bases, with 14 bases left in between. The CDR3 is 15 residues long. Germline CDR1 KGHSH, CDR2 LQKENI. CDR3 nucleotides: TGTGCCAGCTCACCACTTCAGGGCCTCGAAACTGAAGCTTTCTTT. It codes for CASSPLQGLETEAFF.

The V and J genes are TRBV7-2 and TRBJ2-1; D is ambiguous. CDR1 is SGHTA and CDR2 is FQGNSA in the germline V gene. The CDR3 is made up of 12 amino acids. Trimming left V 4 bases short and J 7 bases short, with 8 bases between. In nucleotides, the CDR3 is TGTGCCAGCAGCTCGGACGTGAATGAGCAGTTCTTC. Amino acid sequence: CASSSDVNEQFF.

This clonotype was recorded only once. The J gene is TRBJ2-7, the V gene TRBV6-5; tentatively, D is TRBD1 (6 bases). CDR3 length equals 13 residues. Germline V gene lookup returns CDR1 MNHEY and CDR2 SVGAGI. V was clipped by 7 bases and J by 6 bases, with 16 bases between them. The DNA of the CDR3 is TGTGCCAGCATCTCGGGACACCCTCGCGAGCAGTACTTC. Protein product: CASISGHPREQYF.

The chain uses TRBV6-5 and TRBJ1-6; D is unclear. In germline, CDR1 is MNHEY, CDR2 SVGAGI. This CDR3 spans 17 amino acids. V was trimmed by 0 bases and J by 2 bases, leaving 11 bases between them. The CDR3 nucleotides read TGTGCCAGCAGTTACTCAGGAGTGACCACCTATAATTCACCCCTCCACTTT. This codes for CASSYSGVTTYNSPLHF.

The chain recombines TRBV29-1 with TRBJ2-3; 10 bases are shared with TRBD2. This CDR3 has 14 amino acids. With V trimmed by 7 bases and J by 6 bases, 10 bases remained unmatched. Per germline, CDR1 SQVTM and CDR2 ANQGSEA. The DNA of the CDR3 is TGCAGCGCCCTAGCGGGTAGCGGGAGGGATACGCAGTATTTT. Translated, it gives CSALAGSGRDTQYF.

V and J are TRBV5-4 and TRBJ1-1; no clear D. V was shortened by 0 bases and J by 3 bases, with 3 bases between the two germline ends. The CDR3 extends over 12 amino acids. Germline values: CDR1 SGHNT, CDR2 YYREEE (reference sequence). CDR3 sequence (DNA): TGTGCCAGCAGCTTGGAGGACACTGAAGCTTTCTTT. As protein: CASSLEDTEAFF.

The V and J genes are TRBV27 and TRBJ1-5; the D gene is possibly TRBD1 (6 bases). Trimming shortened V by 3 bases and J by 2 bases, and 8 bases separated the two germline ends. The V gene's germline CDR1 is MNHEY and CDR2 SMNVEV (reference sequence). The CDR3 runs 14 residues. The CDR3 sequence is CASSFEGGNQPQHF. CDR3 nucleotides: TGTGCCAGCAGTTTTGAGGGGGGCAATCAGCCCCAGCATTTT.

The chain uses TRBV12-3 or TRBV12-4 and TRBJ1-4, with a weak D call TRBD1 (6 bases). V lost 6 bases, J lost 5 bases, and 16 bases lay in between. The CDR3 length is 15 residues. The DNA of the CDR3 is TGTGCCAGCAGCTCTAGTGGGGGGGCGAATGAAAAACTGTTTTTT. The encoded protein is CASSSSGGANEKLFF.

This clonotype showed up many times. The genes are TRBV5-1 and TRBJ2-6, with D unclear. V dropped 6 bases and J dropped 0 bases, with 10 bases sitting between them. The CDR3 has 15 amino acids. CDR1 and CDR2 (germline): SGHRS, YFSETQ. CDR3: CASTRDISGANVLTF. CDR3 nucleotides: TGCGCCAGCACGAGAGACATCTCTGGGGCCAACGTCCTGACTTTC.

V and J are TRBV3-1 and TRBJ1-2, with 9 bases fitting TRBD1. Germline values: CDR1 LGHDT, CDR2 YNNKEL (reference sequence). The ends lost 7 bases at V and 1 base at J; junction bases unmatched: 4. The CDR3 totals 14 residues. The CDR3 is CASKQGADNYGYTF. The CDR3 DNA sequence: TGTGCCAGCAAACAGGGGGCGGATAACTATGGCTACACCTTC.

The genes are TRBV2 and TRBJ1-1; D is perhaps TRBD1 (6 bases). V lost 1 base, J lost 10 bases, and 13 bases lay in between. The CDR3 runs to 13 residues. Germline V gene lookup returns CDR1 SNHLY and CDR2 FYNNEI. This CDR3 is CASSEDREKRAFF. For the CDR3, the DNA is TGTGCCAGCAGTGAAGACAGGGAGAAAAGAGCTTTCTTT. The whole variable domain, remainder taken from reference TRBV2 and TRBJ1-1, is EPEVTQTPSHQVTQMGQEVILRCVPISNHLYFYWYRQILGQKVEFLVSFYNNEISEKSEIFDDQFSVERPDGSNFTLKIRSTKLEDSAMYFCASSEDREKRAFFGQGTRLTVV.

The chain is built from TRBV20-1 and TRBJ2-1; TRBD2 aligns across 8 bases. CDR1 is DFQATT, CDR2 SNEGSKA, per germline (reference sequence). V was pared by 7 bases and J by 3 bases, with 8 bases of the junction left unmatched. The CDR3 is 14 amino acids. This CDR3 reads CSDRLAGIYNEQFF. The CDR3 nucleotides are TGCAGTGATAGGTTAGCGGGAATCTACAATGAGCAGTTCTTC.

This rearrangement joins TRBV4-1 to TRBJ1-1; possible D gene TRBD1, 5 bases. Germline assignment: CDR1 MGHRA and CDR2 YSYEKL. Between the trimmed V and J ends, which lost 3 bases and 4 bases, there was a span of 12 bases. This CDR3 region has 14 residues. The CDR3 protein is CASSHPARATEAFF. CDR3 DNA: TGCGCCAGCAGCCACCCCGCCAGGGCCACTGAAGCTTTCTTT.

This clonotype was recorded a few times. The V gene is TRBV5-4, the J gene TRBJ1-6; no clear D gene. Per the germline V gene, CDR1 is SGHNT and CDR2 is YYREEE (reference sequence). The V end was cut by 0 bases, the J end by 5 bases, with 9 bases between. This CDR3 comprises 15 residues. The CDR3 nucleotides read TGTGCCAGCAGCTTGGGGCACCCGAATAATTCACCCCTCCACTTT. Amino acids: CASSLGHPNNSPLHF.

In this sample, this clonotype turned up a few times. This chain joins TRBV10-3 and TRBJ2-7; 9 bases fit TRBD2. Germline V gene lookup returns CDR1 ENHRY and CDR2 SYGVKD. The CDR3 has 17 amino acids. Trimming took 0 bases from V and 2 from J; bases not matched to a gene: 8. In nucleotides, the CDR3 is TGTGCCATCAGTGAGTCAGTCTCGGCGGGAGGGCCCTACGAGCAGTACTTC. This gives the protein CAISESVSAGGPYEQYF.

In this sample, this clonotype turned up a few times. The V call is TRBV2, the J call TRBJ2-3; 12 bases align to TRBD2. The CDR3 has 14 amino acids. After removal of 5 bases from V and 6 bases from J, the junction contained 3 bases not matched to a gene. Germline V gene lookup returns CDR1 SNHLY and CDR2 FYNNEI. CDR3 in amino acids: CASSPSGGADTQYF. CDR3 DNA sequence: TGTGCCAGCAGTCCTAGCGGGGGGGCTGATACGCAGTATTTT.